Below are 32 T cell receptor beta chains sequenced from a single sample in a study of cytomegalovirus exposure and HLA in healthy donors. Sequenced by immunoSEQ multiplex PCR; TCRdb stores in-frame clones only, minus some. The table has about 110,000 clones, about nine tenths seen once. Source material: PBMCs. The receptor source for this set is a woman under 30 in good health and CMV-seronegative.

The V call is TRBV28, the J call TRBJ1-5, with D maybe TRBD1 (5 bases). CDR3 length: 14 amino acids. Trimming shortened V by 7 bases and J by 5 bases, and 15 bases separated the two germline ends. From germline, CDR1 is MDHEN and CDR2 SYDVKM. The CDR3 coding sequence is TGTGCCAGCAATCCGGGACTGCCATATCAGCCCCAGCATTTT. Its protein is CASNPGLPYQPQHF.

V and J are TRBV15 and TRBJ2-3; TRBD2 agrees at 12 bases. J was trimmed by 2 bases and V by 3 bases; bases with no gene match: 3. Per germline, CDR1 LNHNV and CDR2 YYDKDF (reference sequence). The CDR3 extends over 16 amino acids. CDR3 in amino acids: CATSSRLAGVTDTQYF. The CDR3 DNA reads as TGTGCCACCAGCAGTCGACTAGCGGGGGTCACAGATACGCAGTATTTT.

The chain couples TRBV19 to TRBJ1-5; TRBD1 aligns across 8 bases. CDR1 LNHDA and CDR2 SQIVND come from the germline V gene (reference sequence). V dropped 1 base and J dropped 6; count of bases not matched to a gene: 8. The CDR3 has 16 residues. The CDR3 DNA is TGTGCCAGTAGTATAGTCCGCAGGGGGCGCGGTCAGCCCCAGCATTTT. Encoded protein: CASSIVRRGRGQPQHF.

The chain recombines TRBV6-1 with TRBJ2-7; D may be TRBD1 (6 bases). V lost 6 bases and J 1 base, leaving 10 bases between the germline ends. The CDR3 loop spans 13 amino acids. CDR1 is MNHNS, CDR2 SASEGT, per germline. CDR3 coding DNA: TGTGCCAGCAGCAAAACAGGGTCCTACGAGCAGTACTTC. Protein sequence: CASSKTGSYEQYF.

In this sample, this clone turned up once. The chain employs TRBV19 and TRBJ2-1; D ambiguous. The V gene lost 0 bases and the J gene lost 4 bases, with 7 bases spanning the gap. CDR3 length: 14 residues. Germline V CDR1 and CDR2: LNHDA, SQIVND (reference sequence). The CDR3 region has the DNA TGTGCCAGTAGTATAGATCCGGTTTACAATGAGCAGTTCTTC. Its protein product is CASSIDPVYNEQFF.

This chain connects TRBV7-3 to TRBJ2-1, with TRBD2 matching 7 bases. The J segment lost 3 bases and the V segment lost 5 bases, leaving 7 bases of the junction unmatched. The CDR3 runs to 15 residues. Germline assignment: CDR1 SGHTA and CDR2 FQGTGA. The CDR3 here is CASSPGLAVYNEQFF. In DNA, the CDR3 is TGTGCCAGCAGCCCGGGGCTAGCGGTCTACAATGAGCAGTTCTTC.

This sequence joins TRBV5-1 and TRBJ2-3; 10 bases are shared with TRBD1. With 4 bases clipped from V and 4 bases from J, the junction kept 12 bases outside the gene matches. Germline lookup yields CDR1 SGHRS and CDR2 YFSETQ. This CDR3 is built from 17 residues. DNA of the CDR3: TGCGCCAGCAGCATTACCTCCCGGGACAGGGGCCCAGATACGCAGTATTTT. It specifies CASSITSRDRGPDTQYF.

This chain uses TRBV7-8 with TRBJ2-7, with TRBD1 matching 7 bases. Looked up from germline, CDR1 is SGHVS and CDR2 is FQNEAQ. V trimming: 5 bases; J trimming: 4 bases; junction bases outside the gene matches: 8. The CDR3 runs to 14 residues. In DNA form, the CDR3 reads TGTGCCAGCAGCCCCCGGGACAGAATGTACGAGCAGTACTTC. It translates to CASSPRDRMYEQYF.

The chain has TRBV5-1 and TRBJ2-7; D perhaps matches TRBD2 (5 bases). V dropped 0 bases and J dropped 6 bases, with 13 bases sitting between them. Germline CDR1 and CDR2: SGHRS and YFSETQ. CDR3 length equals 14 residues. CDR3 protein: CASSLENSGTEQYF. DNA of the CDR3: TGCGCCAGCAGCTTGGAGAATTCGGGAACCGAGCAGTACTTC.

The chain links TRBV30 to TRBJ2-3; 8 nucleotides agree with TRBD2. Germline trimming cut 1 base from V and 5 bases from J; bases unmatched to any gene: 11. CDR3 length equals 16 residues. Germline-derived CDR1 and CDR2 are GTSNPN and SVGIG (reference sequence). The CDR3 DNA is TGTGCCTGGAGTGAGTCGGGGGGGGGCCCGGGAGATACGCAGTATTTT. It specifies CAWSESGGGPGDTQYF.

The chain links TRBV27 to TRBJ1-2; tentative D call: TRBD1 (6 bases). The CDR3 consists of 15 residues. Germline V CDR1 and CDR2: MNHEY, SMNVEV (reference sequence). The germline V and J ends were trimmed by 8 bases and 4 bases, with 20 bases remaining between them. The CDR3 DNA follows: TGTGCCAGCGGATCCGGGGAACAGGGTATCTATGGCTACACCTTC. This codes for CASGSGEQGIYGYTF.

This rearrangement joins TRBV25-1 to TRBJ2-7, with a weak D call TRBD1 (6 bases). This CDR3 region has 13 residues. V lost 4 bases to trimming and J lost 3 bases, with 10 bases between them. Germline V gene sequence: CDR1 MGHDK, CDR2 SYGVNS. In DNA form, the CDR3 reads TGTGCCAGCAGTGCGGGACACAACTACGAGCAGTACTTC. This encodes CASSAGHNYEQYF.

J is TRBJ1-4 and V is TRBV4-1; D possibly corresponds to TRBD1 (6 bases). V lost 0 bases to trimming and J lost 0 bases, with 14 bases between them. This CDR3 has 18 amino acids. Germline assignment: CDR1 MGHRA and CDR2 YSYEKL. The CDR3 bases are TGCGCCAGCAGCCAAGAAGGACAGACGAATGCAACTAATGAAAAACTGTTTTTT. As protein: CASSQEGQTNATNEKLFF.

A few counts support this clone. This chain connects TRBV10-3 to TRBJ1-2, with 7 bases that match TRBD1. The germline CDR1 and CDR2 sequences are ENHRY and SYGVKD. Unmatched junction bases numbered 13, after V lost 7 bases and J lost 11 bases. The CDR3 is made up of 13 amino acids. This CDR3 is CAINPGGGIGYTF. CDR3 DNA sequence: TGTGCCATCAACCCAGGGGGTGGGATTGGGTACACCTTC.

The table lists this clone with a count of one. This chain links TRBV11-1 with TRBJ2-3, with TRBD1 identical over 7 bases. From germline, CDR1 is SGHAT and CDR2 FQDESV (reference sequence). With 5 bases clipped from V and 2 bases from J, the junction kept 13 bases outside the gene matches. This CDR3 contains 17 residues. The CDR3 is CASSPGDSSPATDTQYF. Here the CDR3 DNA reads TGTGCCAGCAGCCCAGGGGACAGCTCTCCCGCCACAGATACGCAGTATTTT.

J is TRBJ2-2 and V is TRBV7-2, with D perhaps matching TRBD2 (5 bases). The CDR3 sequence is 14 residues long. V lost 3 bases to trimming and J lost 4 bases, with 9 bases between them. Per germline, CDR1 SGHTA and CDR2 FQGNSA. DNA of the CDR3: TGTGCCAGCAGCTTTGGACGGGGCACCGGGGAGCTGTTTTTT. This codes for CASSFGRGTGELFF.

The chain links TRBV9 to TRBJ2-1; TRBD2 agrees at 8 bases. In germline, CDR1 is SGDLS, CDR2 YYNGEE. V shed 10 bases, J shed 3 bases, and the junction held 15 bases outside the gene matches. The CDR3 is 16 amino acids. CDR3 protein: CASSVAGGTLYNEQFF. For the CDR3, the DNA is TGTGCCTCTTCGGTTGCGGGGGGCACTCTCTACAATGAGCAGTTCTTC.

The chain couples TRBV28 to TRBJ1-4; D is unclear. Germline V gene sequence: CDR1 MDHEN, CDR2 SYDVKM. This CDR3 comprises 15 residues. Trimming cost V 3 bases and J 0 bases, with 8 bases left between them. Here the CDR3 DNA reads TGTGCCAGCAGTTTTCGGGGTGCAACTAATGAAAAACTGTTTTTT. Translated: CASSFRGATNEKLFF.

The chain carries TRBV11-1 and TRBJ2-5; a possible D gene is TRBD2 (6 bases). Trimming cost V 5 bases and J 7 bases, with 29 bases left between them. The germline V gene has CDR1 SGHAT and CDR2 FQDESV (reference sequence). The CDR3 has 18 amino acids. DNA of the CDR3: TGTGCCAGCAGCCCCGAAGACCATACGGGAGCTGTATATGGGACCCAGTACTTC. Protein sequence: CASSPEDHTGAVYGTQYF.

The CDR3 nucleotides are TGTGCCAGCAGCCCACTGGCGACTAGCGTAAGTTCAAAGGACTACAATGAGCAGTTCTTC. This sequence encodes CASSPLATSVSSKDYNEQFF. J is TRBJ2-1 and V is TRBV13, with 8 bases that match TRBD2. This CDR3 has 20 amino acids. The ends lost 5 bases at V and 3 bases at J; junction bases unmatched: 21. Germline V lookup: CDR1 PRHDT, CDR2 FYEKMQ (reference sequence).

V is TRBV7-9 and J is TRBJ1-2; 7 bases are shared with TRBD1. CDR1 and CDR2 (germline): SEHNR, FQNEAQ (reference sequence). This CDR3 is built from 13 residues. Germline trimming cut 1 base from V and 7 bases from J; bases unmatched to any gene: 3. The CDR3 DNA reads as TGTGCCAGCAGCTTAGAGGCAGGGGGTGGCTACACCTTC. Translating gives CASSLEAGGGYTF. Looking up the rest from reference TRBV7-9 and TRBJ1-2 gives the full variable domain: DTGVSQNPRHKITKRGQNVTFRCDPISEHNRLYWYRQTLGQGPEFLTYFQNEAQLEKSRLLSDRFSAERPKGSFSTLEIQRTEQGDSAMYLCASSLEAGGGYTFGSGTRLTVV.

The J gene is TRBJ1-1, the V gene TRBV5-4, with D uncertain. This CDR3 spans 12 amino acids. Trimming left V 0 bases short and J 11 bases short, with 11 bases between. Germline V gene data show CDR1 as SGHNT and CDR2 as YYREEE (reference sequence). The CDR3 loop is CASSLGATGAFF. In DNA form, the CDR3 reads TGTGCCAGCAGCTTGGGGGCTACGGGGGCTTTCTTT.

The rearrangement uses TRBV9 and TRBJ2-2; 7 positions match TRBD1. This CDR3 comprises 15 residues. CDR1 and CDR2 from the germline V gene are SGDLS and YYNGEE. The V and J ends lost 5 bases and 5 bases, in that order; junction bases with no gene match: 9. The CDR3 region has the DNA TGTGCCAGCAGTGCGCAGGGGGTTATGACCGGGGAGCTGTTTTTT. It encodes CASSAQGVMTGELFF. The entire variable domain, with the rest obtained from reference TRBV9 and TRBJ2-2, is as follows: DSGVTQTPKHLITATGQRVTLRCSPRSGDLSVYWYQQSLDQGLQFLIQYYNGEERAKGNILERFSAQQFPDLHSELNLSSLELGDSALYFCASSAQGVMTGELFFGEGSRLTVL.

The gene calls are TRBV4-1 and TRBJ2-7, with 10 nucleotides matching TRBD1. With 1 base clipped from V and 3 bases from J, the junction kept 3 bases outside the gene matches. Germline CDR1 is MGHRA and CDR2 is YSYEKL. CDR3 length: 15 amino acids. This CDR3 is CASSQGTGGLYEQYF. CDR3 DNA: TGCGCCAGCAGCCAAGGGACAGGGGGGCTCTACGAGCAGTACTTC.

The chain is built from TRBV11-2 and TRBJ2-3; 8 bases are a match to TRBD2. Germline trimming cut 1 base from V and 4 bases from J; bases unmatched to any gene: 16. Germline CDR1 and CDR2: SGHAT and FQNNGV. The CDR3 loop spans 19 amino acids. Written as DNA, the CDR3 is TGTGCCAGCAGCTTAGGCAGTTTGGGCGGGGGGAGCTTTGCAGATACGCAGTATTTT. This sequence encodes CASSLGSLGGGSFADTQYF.

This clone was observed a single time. The CDR3 loop is CASSESGIETQYF. CDR3 in DNA: TGTGCCAGCAGTGAATCCGGGATTGAGACCCAGTACTTC. This chain joins TRBV6-1 and TRBJ2-5, with TRBD2 as a possible D gene (5 bases). Looked up from germline, CDR1 is MNHNS and CDR2 is SASEGT. This CDR3 is built from 13 residues. The V and J ends lost 2 bases and 5 bases respectively, with 9 bases between them.

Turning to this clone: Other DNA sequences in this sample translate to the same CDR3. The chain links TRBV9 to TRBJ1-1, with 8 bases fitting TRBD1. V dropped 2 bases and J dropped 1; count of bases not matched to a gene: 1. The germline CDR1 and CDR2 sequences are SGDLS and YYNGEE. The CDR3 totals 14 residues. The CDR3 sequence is CASSVGTGNTEAFF. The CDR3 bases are TGTGCCAGCAGCGTTGGGACAGGGAACACTGAAGCTTTCTTT.

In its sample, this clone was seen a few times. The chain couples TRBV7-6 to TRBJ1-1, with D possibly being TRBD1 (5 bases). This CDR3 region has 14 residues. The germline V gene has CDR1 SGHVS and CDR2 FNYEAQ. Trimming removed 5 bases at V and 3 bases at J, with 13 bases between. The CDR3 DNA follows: TGTGCCAGCAGCCCCAGGGCGGGGGACACTGAAGCTTTCTTT. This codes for CASSPRAGDTEAFF.

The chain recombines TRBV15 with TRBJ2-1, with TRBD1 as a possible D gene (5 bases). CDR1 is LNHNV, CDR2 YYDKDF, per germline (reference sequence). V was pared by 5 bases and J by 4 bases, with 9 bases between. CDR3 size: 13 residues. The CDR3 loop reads CATSGRAYNEQFF. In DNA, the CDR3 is TGTGCCACCAGCGGCAGGGCTTACAATGAGCAGTTCTTC.

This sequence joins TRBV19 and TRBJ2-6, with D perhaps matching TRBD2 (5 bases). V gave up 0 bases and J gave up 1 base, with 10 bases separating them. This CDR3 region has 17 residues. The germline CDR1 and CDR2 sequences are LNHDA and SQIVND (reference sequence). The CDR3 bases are TGTGCCAGTAGTATAGATCGATGGAGGTCTGGGGCCAACGTCCTGACTTTC. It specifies CASSIDRWRSGANVLTF.

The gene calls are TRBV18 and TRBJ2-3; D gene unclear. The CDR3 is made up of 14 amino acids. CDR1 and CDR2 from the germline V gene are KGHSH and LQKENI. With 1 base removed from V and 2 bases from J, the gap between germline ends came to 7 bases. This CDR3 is CASSPRGVTDTQYF. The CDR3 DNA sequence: TGTGCCAGCTCACCACGCGGAGTCACAGATACGCAGTATTTT.

Written as DNA, the CDR3 is TGTGCCACGCAAGGACAGGGAATCTTCTATGGCTACACCTTC. Its protein is CATQGQGIFYGYTF. The chain recombines TRBV19 with TRBJ1-2; 8 positions match TRBD1. The ends lost 10 bases at V and 4 bases at J; junction bases unmatched: 11. CDR1 and CDR2 from the germline V gene are LNHDA and SQIVND (reference sequence). This CDR3 region has 14 residues. Using reference TRBV19 and TRBJ1-2 for the parts outside the CDR3, the full variable domain is DGGITQSPKYLFRKEGQNVTLSCEQNLNHDAMYWYRQDPGQGLRLIYYSQIVNDFQKGDIAEGYSVSREKKESFPLTVTSAQKNPTAFYLCATQGQGIFYGYTFGSGTRLTVV.